The 9 T cell receptor beta chains listed next were all sequenced from one sample in a study of blood T cell repertoires in COVID-19. The method was immunoSEQ multiplex PCR; TCRdb's version includes in-frame clones alone and lacks a portion of them. The top ten hold 10% of the sample, which has approximately 250,000 clones, approximately 88% seen once. The sample was peripheral blood. The source of these receptors is a woman in her seventies with COVID-19, enrolled during active disease.

The rearrangement uses TRBV18 and TRBJ2-1; 10 bases match TRBD1. The CDR3 is 14 residues long. V lost 6 bases, J lost 9 bases, and 8 bases stayed unmatched. Germline CDR1 and CDR2: KGHSH and LQKENI. Here the CDR3 reads CASSPGQGLGEQFF. The CDR3 DNA reads as TGTGCCAGCTCTCCGGGACAGGGGCTTGGTGAGCAGTTCTTC.

The gene calls are TRBV2 and TRBJ2-5, with 12 bases identical to TRBD2. CDR3 length: 16 residues. V was clipped by 4 bases and J by 6 bases; unmatched bases: 9. Germline values: CDR1 SNHLY, CDR2 FYNNEI. The CDR3 coding sequence is TGTGCCAGCAGTGCCCTAGCGGGAGGGCCTATGAAGACCCAGTACTTC. Its translation: CASSALAGGPMKTQYF.

The genes are TRBV6-6 and TRBJ2-7, with 7 positions matching TRBD1. Germline V gene sequence: CDR1 MNHNY, CDR2 SVGAGI (reference sequence). CDR3 size: 15 residues. V lost 7 bases and J lost 4; bases outside the gene matches: 13. The CDR3 nucleotides read TGTGCCAGCATCCACGAGGTAGGGGGCGGATACGAGCAGTACTTC. It yields the protein CASIHEVGGGYEQYF.

The genes are TRBV28 and TRBJ2-1; 9 bases are a match to TRBD1. The ends lost 3 bases at V and 1 base at J; junction bases unmatched: 7. Germline V gene sequence: CDR1 MDHEN, CDR2 SYDVKM. CDR3 length equals 17 residues. The CDR3 protein is CASSFPPGQGSYNEQFF. The CDR3 coding sequence is TGTGCCAGCAGTTTTCCACCGGGACAGGGATCCTACAATGAGCAGTTCTTC.

This chain links TRBV24-1 with TRBJ2-2, with D tentatively TRBD1 (6 bases). The V and J ends lost 8 bases and 7 bases respectively, with 10 bases between them. Germline CDR1 and CDR2: KGHDR and SFDVKD. There are 12 residues in the CDR3. CDR3 residues: CATTGAIGELFF. The CDR3 DNA follows: TGTGCCACCACAGGGGCCATCGGGGAGCTGTTTTTT.

This clone has just one count. This rearrangement joins TRBV18 to TRBJ2-5; 9 nucleotides match TRBD1. With V trimmed by 5 bases and J by 4 bases, 5 bases remained unmatched. CDR3 size: 14 residues. Germline V gives CDR1 KGHSH, CDR2 LQKENI. CDR3 region: CASSRTGVGETQYF. CDR3 nucleotide sequence: TGTGCCAGCTCAAGGACAGGGGTGGGAGAGACCCAGTACTTC.

The chain is built from TRBV15 and TRBJ1-4, with D hard to call. This CDR3 region has 14 residues. CDR1 is LNHNV, CDR2 YYDKDF, per germline (reference sequence). Trimming pared 9 bases from V and 6 bases from J, leaving 17 bases between. This chain's CDR3 is CATSGLGRDEKLFF. For the CDR3, the DNA is TGTGCCACTAGCGGACTGGGGAGGGATGAAAAACTGTTTTTT.

In this sample, this clone turned up once. The V gene is TRBV2, the J gene TRBJ1-1, with D hard to call. The CDR3 sequence is 13 residues long. V dropped 4 bases and J dropped 8 bases, with 14 bases sitting between them. Germline CDR1 is SNHLY and CDR2 is FYNNEI. The CDR3 loop reads CASSVIPGREAFF. CDR3 bases: TGTGCCAGCAGTGTTATCCCGGGGAGGGAAGCTTTCTTT.

The chain is built from TRBV5-5 and TRBJ2-2, with D tentatively TRBD1 (7 bases). Trimming cost V 3 bases and J 5 bases, with 14 bases left between them. The length of the CDR3 is 15 residues. Germline-derived CDR1 and CDR2 are SGHKS and YYEKEE (reference sequence). In DNA, the CDR3 is TGTGCCAGCAGCTCGACTTCAGGGGGGACCGGGGAGCTGTTTTTT. It translates to CASSSTSGGTGELFF.